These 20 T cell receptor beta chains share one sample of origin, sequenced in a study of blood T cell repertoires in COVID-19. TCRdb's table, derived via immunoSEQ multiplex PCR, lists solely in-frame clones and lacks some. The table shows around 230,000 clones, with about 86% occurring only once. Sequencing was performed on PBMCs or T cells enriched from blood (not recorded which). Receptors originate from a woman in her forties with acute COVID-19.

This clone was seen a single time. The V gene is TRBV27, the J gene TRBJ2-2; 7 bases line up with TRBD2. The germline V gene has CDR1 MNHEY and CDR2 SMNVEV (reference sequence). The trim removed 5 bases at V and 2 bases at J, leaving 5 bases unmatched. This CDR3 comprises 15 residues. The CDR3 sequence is CASSPPGLNTGELFF. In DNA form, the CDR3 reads TGTGCCAGCAGTCCCCCGGGACTAAACACCGGGGAGCTGTTTTTT.

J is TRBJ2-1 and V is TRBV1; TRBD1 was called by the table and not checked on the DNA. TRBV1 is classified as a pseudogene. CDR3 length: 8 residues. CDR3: CTDRGQFF. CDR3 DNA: TGCACCGACAGGGGACAGTTCTTC.

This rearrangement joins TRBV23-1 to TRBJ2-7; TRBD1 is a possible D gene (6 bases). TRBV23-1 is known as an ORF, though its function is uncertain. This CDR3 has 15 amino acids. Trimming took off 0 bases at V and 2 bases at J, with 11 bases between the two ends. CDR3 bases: TGCGCCAGCAGTCAATCACGCAGGGGACCCTACGAGCAGTACTTC. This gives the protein CASSQSRRGPYEQYF.

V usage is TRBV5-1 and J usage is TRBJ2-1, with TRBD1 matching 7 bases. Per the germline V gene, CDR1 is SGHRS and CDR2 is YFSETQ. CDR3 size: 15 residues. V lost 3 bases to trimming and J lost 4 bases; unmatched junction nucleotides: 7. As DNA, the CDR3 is TGCGCCAGCAGCTCGTCGGGACAGTATTACAATGAGCAGTTCTTC. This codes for CASSSSGQYYNEQFF. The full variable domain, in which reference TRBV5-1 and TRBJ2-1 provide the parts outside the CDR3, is KAGVTQTPRYLIKTRGQQVTLSCSPISGHRSVSWYQQTPGQGLQFLFEYFSETQRNKGNFPGRFSGRQFSNSRSEMNVSTLELGDSALYLCASSSSGQYYNEQFFGPGTRLTVL.

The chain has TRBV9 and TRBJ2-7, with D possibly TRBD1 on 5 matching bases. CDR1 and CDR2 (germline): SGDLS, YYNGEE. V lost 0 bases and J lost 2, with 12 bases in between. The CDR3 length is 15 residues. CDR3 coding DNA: TGTGCCAGCAGCGTAGAACAGGACCACACCTACGAGCAGTACTTC. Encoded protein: CASSVEQDHTYEQYF.

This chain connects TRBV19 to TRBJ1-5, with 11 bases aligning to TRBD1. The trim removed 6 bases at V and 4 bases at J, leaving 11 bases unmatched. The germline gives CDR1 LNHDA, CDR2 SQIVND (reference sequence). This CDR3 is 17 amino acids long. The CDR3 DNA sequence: TGTGCCAGTAGGAGCCGCTCCGGGACAGGGGGAAATCAGCCCCAGCATTTT. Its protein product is CASRSRSGTGGNQPQHF.

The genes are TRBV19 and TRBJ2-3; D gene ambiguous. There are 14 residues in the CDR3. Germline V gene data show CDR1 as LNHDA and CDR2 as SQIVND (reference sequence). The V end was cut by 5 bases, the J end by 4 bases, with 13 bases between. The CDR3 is CASSRTIAADTQYF. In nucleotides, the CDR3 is TGTGCCAGTAGTCGTACTATTGCAGCAGATACGCAGTATTTT.

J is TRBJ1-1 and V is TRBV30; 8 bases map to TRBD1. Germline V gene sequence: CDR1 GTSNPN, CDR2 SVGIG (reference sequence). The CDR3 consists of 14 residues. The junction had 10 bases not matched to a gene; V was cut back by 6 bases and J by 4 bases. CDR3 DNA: TGTGCCTGCCAGGCGAGACAGGGGATCACTGAAGCTTTCTTT. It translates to CACQARQGITEAFF.

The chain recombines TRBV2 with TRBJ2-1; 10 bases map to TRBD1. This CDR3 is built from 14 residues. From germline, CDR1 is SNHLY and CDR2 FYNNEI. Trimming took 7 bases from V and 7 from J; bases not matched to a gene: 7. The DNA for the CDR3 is TGTGCCAGCAATCCGACAGGGGGCAAGAATGAGCAGTTCTTC. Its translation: CASNPTGGKNEQFF.

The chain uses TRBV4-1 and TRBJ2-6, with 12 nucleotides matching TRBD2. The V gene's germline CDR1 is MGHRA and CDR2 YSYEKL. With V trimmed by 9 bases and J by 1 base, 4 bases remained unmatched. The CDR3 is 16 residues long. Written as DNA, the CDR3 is TGCGCCAGTTCGACTAGCGGGGGATCTGGGGCCAACGTCCTGACTTTC. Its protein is CASSTSGGSGANVLTF.

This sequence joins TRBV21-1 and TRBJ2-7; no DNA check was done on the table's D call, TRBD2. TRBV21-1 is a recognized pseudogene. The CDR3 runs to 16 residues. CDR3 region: CASSQIASGAPYEQYF. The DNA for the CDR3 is TGTGCCAGCAGCCAAATCGCTAGCGGGGCCCCCTACGAGCAGTACTTC.

In nucleotides, the CDR3 is TGTGCCAGCAGCTTAGATACCTATAATTCACCCCTCCACTTT. It specifies CASSLDTYNSPLHF. This sequence joins TRBV11-2 and TRBJ1-6; D gene uncertain. V was shortened by 0 bases and J by 2 bases, with 2 bases between the two germline ends. Germline V gene lookup returns CDR1 SGHAT and CDR2 FQNNGV. The CDR3 is made up of 14 amino acids.

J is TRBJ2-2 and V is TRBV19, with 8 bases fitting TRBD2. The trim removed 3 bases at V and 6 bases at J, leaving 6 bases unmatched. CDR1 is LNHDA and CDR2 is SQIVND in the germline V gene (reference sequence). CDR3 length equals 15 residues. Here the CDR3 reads CASSIKRTSPGELFF. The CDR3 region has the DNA TGTGCCAGTAGTATTAAACGGACTAGCCCCGGGGAGCTGTTTTTT. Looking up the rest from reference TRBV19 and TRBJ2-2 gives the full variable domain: DGGITQSPKYLFRKEGQNVTLSCEQNLNHDAMYWYRQDPGQGLRLIYYSQIVNDFQKGDIAEGYSVSREKKESFPLTVTSAQKNPTAFYLCASSIKRTSPGELFFGEGSRLTVL.

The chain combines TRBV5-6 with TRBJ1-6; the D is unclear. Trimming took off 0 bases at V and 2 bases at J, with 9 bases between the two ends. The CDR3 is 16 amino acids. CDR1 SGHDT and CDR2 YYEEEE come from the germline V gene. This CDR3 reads CASSLDPGTYNSPLHF. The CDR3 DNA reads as TGTGCCAGCAGCTTGGACCCCGGGACCTATAATTCACCCCTCCACTTT.

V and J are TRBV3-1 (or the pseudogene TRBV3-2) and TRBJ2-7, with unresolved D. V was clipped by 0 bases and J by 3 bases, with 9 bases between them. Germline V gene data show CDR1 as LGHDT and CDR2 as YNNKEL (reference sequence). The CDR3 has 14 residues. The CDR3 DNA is TGTGCCAGCAGCCAAGATGTATTTAGCTACGAGCAGTACTTC. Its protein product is CASSQDVFSYEQYF.

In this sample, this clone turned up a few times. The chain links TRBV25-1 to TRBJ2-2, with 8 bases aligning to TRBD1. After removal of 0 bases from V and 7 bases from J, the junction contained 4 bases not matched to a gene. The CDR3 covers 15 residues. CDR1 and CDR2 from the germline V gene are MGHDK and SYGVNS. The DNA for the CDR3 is TGTGCCAGCAGTGAATATGGGACAGGACTCGGGGAGCTGTTTTTT. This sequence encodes CASSEYGTGLGELFF.

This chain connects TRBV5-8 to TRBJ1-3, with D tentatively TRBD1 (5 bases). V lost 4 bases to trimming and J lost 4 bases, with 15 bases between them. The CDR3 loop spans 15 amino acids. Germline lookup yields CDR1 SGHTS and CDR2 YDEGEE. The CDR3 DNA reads TGTGCCAGCAGCCCGGGGGAGGGACCAGGAAACACCATATATTTT. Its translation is CASSPGEGPGNTIYF.

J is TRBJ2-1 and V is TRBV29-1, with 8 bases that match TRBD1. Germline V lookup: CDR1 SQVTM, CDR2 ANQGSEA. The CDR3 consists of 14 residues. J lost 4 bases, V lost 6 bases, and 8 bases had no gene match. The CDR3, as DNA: TGCAGCGTCAGGCAGGGGGCGGGTTACAATGAGCAGTTCTTC. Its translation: CSVRQGAGYNEQFF.

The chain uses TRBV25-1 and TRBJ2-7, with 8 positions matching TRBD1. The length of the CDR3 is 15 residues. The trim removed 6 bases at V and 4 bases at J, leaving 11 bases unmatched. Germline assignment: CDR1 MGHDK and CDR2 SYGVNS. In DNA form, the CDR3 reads TGTGCCAGCAGGGAGGGGGACAGGACTAATTACGAGCAGTACTTC. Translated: CASREGDRTNYEQYF.

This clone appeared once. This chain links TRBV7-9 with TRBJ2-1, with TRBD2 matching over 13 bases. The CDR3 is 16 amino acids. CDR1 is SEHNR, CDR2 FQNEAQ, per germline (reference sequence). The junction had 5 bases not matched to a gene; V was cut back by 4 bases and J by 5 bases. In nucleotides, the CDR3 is TGTGCCAGCAGCTCGGGACTAGCGGGGAAAAACAATGAGCAGTTCTTC. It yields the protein CASSSGLAGKNNEQFF.